The T cell receptor beta chain under discussion was sequenced for a study of control samples from healthy donors and cancer patients. The protocol was immunoSEQ multiplex PCR, while the TCRdb copy is restricted to in-frame clones and leaves out a portion. The repertoire holds around 75,000 clones, with roughly 92% as singletons. The CDR3 totals 17 residues. V lost 8 bases, J lost 2 bases, and 13 bases stayed unmatched. Germline assignment: CDR1 SNHLY and CDR2 FYNNEI. This TCR was sampled from a woman aged 60-70 years in good health. Sequenced input: blood. The genes are TRBV2 and TRBJ2-1, with 9 positions matching TRBD2. The CDR3 region is CASERLGAGGTYNEQFF. The CDR3 DNA reads as TGTGCCAGCGAACGACTTGGAGCGGGAGGTACCTACAATGAGCAGTTCTTC.